Shown below are 23 T cell receptor beta chains from a single sample sequenced in a study of blood T cells in healthy people across ages (dated by TCRdb to about 2015). The protocol used for the library was 5' RACE. These reads were obtained on an Illumina HiSeq 2500. A second roughly 6 to 12 cycle PCR used a sample-barcoded 5' primer and a J-beta primer mix. TCRdb applied fastp at Q25 and MiXCR to the public reads, then kept only in-frame beta chains. A single entry per CDR3 protein holds the most common genes and DNA from its merged rows. Recorded for this sample are over a million distinct CDR3 sequences; roughly a quarter of them occurred a single time. In total, the top ten clones hold about 0.8% of the sample. In addition, the sample was reused for a study of T cells of mothers and their children.

Material for sequencing was blood. Source of these receptors: a girl aged 2 to 9 in good health.

This clonotype was picked up a small number of times. J is TRBJ2-3 and V is TRBV29-1; 12 bases line up with TRBD1. Germline assignment: CDR1 SQVTM and CDR2 ANQGSEA. The CDR3 contains 13 residues. J lost 6 bases, V lost 7 bases, and 5 bases had no gene match. The CDR3 sequence is CSAGTGGLDTQYF. The CDR3 DNA reads as TGCAGCGCCGGGACAGGGGGCTTGGATACGCAGTATTTT.

This clonotype was picked up a small number of times. The rearrangement links TRBV7-9 to TRBJ2-3; 13 bases are a match to TRBD2. With 2 bases clipped from V and 3 bases from J, the junction kept 8 bases outside the gene matches. This CDR3 is built from 18 residues. The germline V gene encodes CDR1 SEHNR and CDR2 FQNEAQ (reference sequence). The DNA for the CDR3 is TGTGCCAGCAGCTTACGGCCACTAGCGGGGGGGCCGACAGATACGCAGTATTTT. Its protein product is CASSLRPLAGGPTDTQYF.

The rearrangement uses TRBV9 and TRBJ2-5; no clear D gene. Germline V gene lookup returns CDR1 SGDLS and CDR2 YYNGEE. The length of the CDR3 is 13 residues. Trimming pared 3 bases from V and 0 bases from J, leaving 6 bases between. The CDR3 coding sequence is TGTGCCAGCAGCGCGCTAAACCAAGAGACCCAGTACTTC. It specifies CASSALNQETQYF. Looking up the rest from reference TRBV9 and TRBJ2-5 gives the full variable domain: DSGVTQTPKHLITATGQRVTLRCSPRSGDLSVYWYQQSLDQGLQFLIQYYNGEERAKGNILERFSAQQFPDLHSELNLSSLELGDSALYFCASSALNQETQYFGPGTRLLVL.

The chain uses TRBV7-8 and TRBJ2-7; TRBD2 might be the D (6 bases). V was trimmed by 5 bases and J by 1 base, leaving 21 bases between them. The CDR3 runs 17 residues. CDR1 is SGHVS and CDR2 is FQNEAQ in the germline V gene. CDR3 amino acids: CASSIPPYREYSYEQYF. CDR3 nucleotide sequence: TGTGCCAGCAGCATCCCGCCTTATCGGGAGTATTCCTACGAGCAGTACTTC.

This clonotype was found a few times. The rearrangement links TRBV7-6 to TRBJ2-1; no clear D. CDR3 size: 13 residues. Germline CDR1 is SGHVS and CDR2 is FNYEAQ. Trimming took off 6 bases at V and 9 bases at J, with 15 bases between the two ends. The CDR3 sequence is CASRPSPPAEQFF. CDR3 sequence (DNA): TGTGCCAGCAGACCATCCCCGCCAGCTGAGCAGTTCTTC.

Here the CDR3 reads CASADSQGETQYF. The CDR3, as DNA: TGTGCCAGCGCCGACAGCCAGGGGGAGACCCAGTACTTC. This chain uses TRBV6-5 with TRBJ2-5; the D gene is possibly TRBD1 (6 bases). Germline-derived CDR1 and CDR2 are MNHEY and SVGAGI. The CDR3 consists of 13 residues. Between the trimmed V and J ends, which lost 8 bases and 5 bases, there was a span of 15 bases.

The genes are TRBV10-3 and TRBJ2-5; D is undetermined. CDR3 length: 12 residues. With 0 bases removed from V and 8 bases from J, the gap between germline ends came to 7 bases. CDR1 and CDR2 (germline): ENHRY, SYGVKD. The CDR3 region has the DNA TGTGCCATCAGTGAGTCGCTGGACACCCAGTACTTC. This encodes CAISESLDTQYF.

This clonotype has a handful of counts. This chain connects TRBV6-5 to TRBJ2-3; no clear D. This CDR3 region has 14 residues. Germline values: CDR1 MNHEY, CDR2 SVGAGI. V was cut by 5 bases and J by 0 bases, with 9 bases left in between. The CDR3 DNA sequence: TGTGCCAGCAGTGACCGGCTCAGCACAGATACGCAGTATTTT. Its protein product is CASSDRLSTDTQYF.

In its sample, this clonotype was seen a few times. The chain carries TRBV20-1 and TRBJ2-1; 10 bases map to TRBD2. J lost 4 bases, V lost 0 bases, and 6 bases had no gene match. CDR3 length equals 16 residues. Germline CDR1 reads DFQATT; CDR2 reads SNEGSKA (reference sequence). In DNA form, the CDR3 reads TGCAGTGCTAGAGATCTAGCGGGAGTACAATACAATGAGCAGTTCTTC. This codes for CSARDLAGVQYNEQFF.

Comment on this clonotype: One end of the junction varies from germline; a read error may be responsible. The rearrangement uses TRBV29-1 and TRBJ2-7, with D possibly being TRBD1 (5 bases). The length of the CDR3 is 14 residues. Germline CDR1 reads SQVTM; CDR2 reads ANQGSEA. CDR3 bases: TGCAGCGTTGTCTTGTCGTGGACACCCTACAAGCAGTACTTC. Amino acid sequence: CSVVLSWTPYKQYF.

This clonotype was counted between two and nine times. The chain links TRBV20-1 to TRBJ2-5; tentatively, D is TRBD2 (5 bases). The J call could be wrong; TRBJ2-1 is a better fit for the DNA end. Germline V gene sequence: CDR1 DFQATT, CDR2 SNEGSKA (reference sequence). The CDR3 spans 14 residues. CDR3 residues: CSARSLGLTNEQFF. The CDR3, as DNA: TGCAGTGCTAGGTCACTAGGGCTCACCAATGAGCAGTTCTTC.

This clonotype has only a few counts. As DNA, the CDR3 is TGTGCCAGCAGCCATGCCAGTCGGTTTGCGAATGAGCAGTTCTTC. Its translation is CASSHASRFANEQFF. This rearrangement joins TRBV3-1 to TRBJ2-1; no definite D call. The CDR3 has 15 amino acids. V was cut by 3 bases and J by 7 bases, with 16 bases left in between. The germline gives CDR1 LGHDT, CDR2 YNNKEL (reference sequence).

This clonotype was observed at least ten times. The CDR3 here is CASSLNAGTGELFF. CDR3 coding DNA: TGTGCCAGCAGCTTAAACGCGGGCACCGGGGAGCTGTTTTTT. The chain recombines TRBV7-3 with TRBJ2-2; maybe TRBD2 (5 bases). V shed 1 base and J shed 4 bases, with 7 bases lying between them. CDR3 length: 14 residues. Germline V gene lookup returns CDR1 SGHTA and CDR2 FQGTGA. Full variable domain (rest looked up from reference TRBV7-3 and TRBJ2-2): GAGVSQTPSNKVTEKGKYVELRCDPISGHTALYWYRQSLGQGPEFLIYFQGTGAADDSGLPNDRFFAVRPEGSVSTLKIQRTERGDSAVYLCASSLNAGTGELFFGEGSRLTVL.

The table lists this clonotype with a few counts. The genes are TRBV4-1 and TRBJ2-1; TRBD1 agrees at 10 bases. Trimming removed 5 bases from V and 6 bases from J; junction bases left unmatched: 13. Germline CDR1 is MGHRA and CDR2 is YSYEKL. The CDR3 contains 17 residues. The chain's CDR3 is CASSTPVGTGDFNEQFF. The CDR3 DNA is TGCGCCAGCAGCACCCCGGTCGGGACAGGGGATTTCAATGAGCAGTTCTTC.

The chain combines TRBV20-1 with TRBJ2-1; 10 nucleotides line up with TRBD1. The assigned J gene may be wrong: the sequence end matches TRBJ2-7 better. Germline V lookup: CDR1 DFQATT, CDR2 SNEGSKA (reference sequence). CDR3 size: 14 residues. This chain's CDR3 is CSARVWTGGEEQYF. In DNA, the CDR3 is TGCAGTGCTAGAGTTTGGACAGGGGGTGAAGAGCAGTACTTC.

The genes are TRBV7-9 and TRBJ1-1; weak D call: TRBD1 (6 bases). CDR3 length: 13 residues. Between the trimmed V and J ends, which lost 5 bases and 6 bases, there was a span of 13 bases. Germline CDR1 is SEHNR and CDR2 is FQNEAQ (reference sequence). The CDR3 reads CASSPDSRPEAFF. The CDR3 nucleotides read TGTGCCAGCAGCCCGGACAGCCGTCCTGAAGCTTTCTTT.

The chain has TRBV20-1 and TRBJ2-3, with unresolved D. The CDR3 is made up of 16 amino acids. The germline V and J ends were trimmed by 8 bases and 4 bases, with 25 bases remaining between them. Germline V gene data show CDR1 as DFQATT and CDR2 as SNEGSKA (reference sequence). CDR3 in amino acids: CSPMAQSVGAADTQYF. CDR3 bases: TGCAGTCCCATGGCACAGTCCGTCGGTGCAGCAGATACGCAGTATTTT.

The rearrangement joins TRBV20-1 to TRBJ1-5; TRBD1 might be the D (5 bases). This CDR3 contains 14 residues. CDR1 is DFQATT, CDR2 SNEGSKA, per germline (reference sequence). Trimming removed 3 bases at V and 1 base at J, with 10 bases between. Here the CDR3 DNA reads TGCAGTGCTAGGGGCGGGACCAGCAATCAGCCCCAGCATTTT. This encodes CSARGGTSNQPQHF.

The chain is built from TRBV20-1 and TRBJ2-6, with a possible D match to TRBD2 (6 bases). This CDR3 comprises 18 residues. Germline V gives CDR1 DFQATT, CDR2 SNEGSKA (reference sequence). V lost 6 bases, J lost 0 bases, and 21 bases lay in between. The CDR3 spells CSAHPWRGESSGANVLTF. As DNA, the CDR3 is TGCAGTGCGCACCCTTGGAGGGGCGAATCCTCTGGGGCCAACGTCCTGACTTTC.

This clonotype has just a few counts. This CDR3 is CSVEPLGGYTF. The CDR3 DNA reads TGCAGCGTTGAACCTCTGGGAGGCTACACCTTC. The rearrangement links TRBV29-1 to TRBJ1-2, with D unclear. The V end lost 2 bases, the J end lost 8 bases, and 9 bases lay between the germline ends. The CDR3 is 11 residues long. Germline assignment: CDR1 SQVTM and CDR2 ANQGSEA. Filled out from reference TRBV29-1 and TRBJ1-2, the complete variable domain reads SAVISQKPSRDICQRGTSLTIQCQVDSQVTMMFWYRQQPGQSLTLIATANQGSEATYESGFVIDKFPISRPNLTFSTLTVSNMSPEDSSIYLCSVEPLGGYTFGSGTRLTVV.

The rearrangement joins TRBV27 to TRBJ1-5; no definite D call. Per the germline V gene, CDR1 is MNHEY and CDR2 is SMNVEV (reference sequence). V lost 0 bases and J lost 7, with 7 bases in between. There are 13 residues in the CDR3. The CDR3 DNA is TGTGCCAGCAGTTTATCGATAAGGCAGCCCCAGCATTTT. As protein: CASSLSIRQPQHF.

This clonotype was found a few times. The chain has TRBV11-2 and TRBJ1-6; no firm D call. Trimming pared 0 bases from V and 4 bases from J, leaving 4 bases between. This CDR3 region has 14 residues. Looked up from germline, CDR1 is SGHAT and CDR2 is FQNNGV. The CDR3 DNA sequence: TGTGCCAGCAGCTTAGACCAGTATAATTCACCCCTCCACTTT. Protein product: CASSLDQYNSPLHF.

This chain links TRBV6-5 with TRBJ1-1; no clear D gene. From germline, CDR1 is MNHEY and CDR2 SVGAGI. CDR3 size: 14 residues. With 6 bases removed from V and 0 bases from J, the gap between germline ends came to 11 bases. The CDR3 loop reads CASRPTRLNTEAFF. CDR3 nucleotides: TGTGCCAGCAGACCGACCCGACTGAACACTGAAGCTTTCTTT.